One sample yielded the 32 T cell receptor beta chains listed below, sequenced in a study of blood T cell repertoires in COVID-19. Method: immunoSEQ multiplex PCR; TCRdb's copy keeps in-frame clones and lacks some. This sample has roughly 150,000 clones, with over 80% found just once. The specimen was PBMCs or T cells enriched from blood (not recorded which). These receptors all come from a man aged 65-85 years who had been exposed to COVID-19.

About this clone: The sample contains more than one DNA sequence encoding this CDR3. This chain uses TRBV7-2 with TRBJ2-3, with D maybe TRBD1 (5 bases). V lost 5 bases and J 0 bases, leaving 12 bases between the germline ends. Looked up from germline, CDR1 is SGHTA and CDR2 is FQGNSA. The CDR3 runs to 15 residues. This CDR3 reads CASSLTGLSTDTQYF. The CDR3 bases are TGTGCCAGCAGCCTTACAGGCCTCAGCACAGATACGCAGTATTTT.

This rearrangement joins TRBV5-8 to TRBJ1-2; D gene uncertain. Germline CDR1 and CDR2: SGHTS and YDEGEE. The CDR3 runs to 12 residues. Deletions cut 3 bases from V and 4 bases from J, with 7 bases between. The CDR3 bases are TGTGCCAGCAGCTCCGCGGGCTATGGCTACACCTTC. Protein: CASSSAGYGYTF.

The rearrangement uses TRBV6-5 and TRBJ2-3; weak D call: TRBD2 (6 bases). Germline-derived CDR1 and CDR2 are MNHEY and SVGAGI. CDR3 length: 16 amino acids. V was shortened by 0 bases and J by 2 bases, with 12 bases between the two germline ends. The chain's CDR3 is CASSYSRGEVTDTQYF. In nucleotides, the CDR3 is TGTGCCAGCAGTTACTCGCGGGGCGAAGTCACAGATACGCAGTATTTT.

The rearrangement uses TRBV7-2 and TRBJ2-1; 10 nucleotides agree with TRBD2. Trimming cost V 8 bases and J 5 bases; bases outside gene matches: 9. Germline V gene lookup returns CDR1 SGHTA and CDR2 FQGNSA. CDR3 length: 15 residues. The DNA for the CDR3 is TGTGCCAGCTCGAGCGGGGGGGCCTCAAACAATGAGCAGTTCTTC. This translates into CASSSGGASNNEQFF.

The V and J genes are TRBV5-1 and TRBJ2-1, with 10 bases identical to TRBD2. Germline CDR1 reads SGHRS; CDR2 reads YFSETQ. CDR3 length: 16 amino acids. With V trimmed by 4 bases and J by 7 bases, 11 bases remained unmatched. The CDR3 sequence: CASSRTSAGGPNEQFF. In DNA, the CDR3 is TGCGCCAGCAGCCGCACGTCAGCGGGAGGGCCGAATGAGCAGTTCTTC.

This clone was observed a few times. V and J are TRBV25-1 and TRBJ2-3; 7 bases are a match to TRBD2. Trimming cost V 3 bases and J 5 bases; bases outside gene matches: 11. The germline gives CDR1 MGHDK, CDR2 SYGVNS. The CDR3 runs 16 residues. The DNA of the CDR3 is TGTGCCAGCAGTGACCCCCGGGAGGCCGGGTTAGATACGCAGTATTTT. Amino acids: CASSDPREAGLDTQYF.

The V call is TRBV18, the J call TRBJ1-4; D might be TRBD1 (5 bases). Germline values: CDR1 KGHSH, CDR2 LQKENI. V lost 6 bases and J lost 3, with 17 bases in between. The CDR3 runs 16 residues. This chain's CDR3 is CASSPRSAGPNEKLFF. Written as DNA, the CDR3 is TGTGCCAGCTCCCCCCGAAGTGCAGGGCCTAATGAAAAACTGTTTTTT.

The chain links TRBV19 to TRBJ1-2; a possible D gene is TRBD1 (5 bases). From germline, CDR1 is LNHDA and CDR2 SQIVND (reference sequence). The CDR3 has 13 residues. V gave up 9 bases and J gave up 6 bases, with 17 bases separating them. DNA for the CDR3: TGTGCCAGCCGGCGGGGGTCTAAGAATGGCTACACCTTC. Its translation: CASRRGSKNGYTF.

The chain combines TRBV6-5 with TRBJ2-5, with a tentative D call TRBD2 (5 bases). The CDR3 has 15 residues. The germline CDR1 and CDR2 sequences are MNHEY and SVGAGI. V gave up 0 bases and J gave up 7 bases, with 15 bases separating them. The chain's CDR3 is CASSYSAGTSGTQYF. The DNA of the CDR3 is TGTGCCAGCAGTTACTCGGCGGGTACCTCAGGGACCCAGTACTTC.

The CDR3 protein is CASSPPSGGEQYF. For the CDR3, the DNA is TGTGCCAGCAGCCCCCCTAGCGGGGGCGAGCAGTACTTC. The V and J genes are TRBV7-9 and TRBJ2-7, with 10 nucleotides matching TRBD2. V trimming: 5 bases; J trimming: 6 bases; junction bases outside the gene matches: 4. Germline V CDR1 and CDR2: SEHNR, FQNEAQ (reference sequence). This CDR3 region has 13 residues.

The chain recombines TRBV5-1 with TRBJ2-2; weak D call: TRBD1 (5 bases). V was shortened by 4 bases and J by 5 bases, with 15 bases between the two germline ends. CDR1 and CDR2 (germline): SGHRS, YFSETQ. The CDR3 has 15 amino acids. The CDR3 nucleotides are TGCGCCAGCAGCACTGATACAGGAGCGACCGGGGAGCTGTTTTTT. It specifies CASSTDTGATGELFF.

The chain couples TRBV11-2 to TRBJ2-5; D perhaps matches TRBD2 (5 bases). Deletions cut 5 bases from V and 7 bases from J, with 20 bases between. CDR1 is SGHAT and CDR2 is FQNNGV in the germline V gene. The CDR3 has 15 residues. CDR3 sequence reads: CASSPVAGRLGTQYF. The CDR3 bases are TGTGCCAGCAGCCCCGTGGCGGGCAGGTTAGGGACCCAGTACTTC. Drawing the rest from reference TRBV11-2 and TRBJ2-5, the complete variable domain is EAGVAQSPRYKIIEKRQSVAFWCNPISGHATLYWYQQILGQGPKLLIQFQNNGVVDDSQLPKDRFSAERLKGVDSTLKIQPAKLEDSAVYLCASSPVAGRLGTQYFGPGTRLLVL.

The CDR3 DNA reads as TGTGCCAGCAGCGCTACAGGGTTGGGAGGCTACACCTTC. It is translated as CASSATGLGGYTF. This chain links TRBV6-5 with TRBJ1-2, with D tentatively TRBD1 (6 bases). Trimming cost V 6 bases and J 8 bases, with 16 bases left between them. Germline V gene sequence: CDR1 MNHEY, CDR2 SVGAGI. The CDR3 has 13 amino acids.

The chain uses TRBV4-1 and TRBJ2-7; the match to TRBD2 covers 9 bases. The CDR3 length is 17 residues. With V trimmed by 0 bases and J by 6 bases, 12 bases remained unmatched. Germline V lookup: CDR1 MGHRA, CDR2 YSYEKL. CDR3 amino acids: CASSQEFAGGPGREQYF. CDR3 in DNA: TGCGCCAGCAGCCAAGAATTTGCGGGAGGGCCGGGGCGCGAGCAGTACTTC.

This clone was recorded once. The chain has TRBV5-8 and TRBJ1-5, with TRBD1 identical over 10 bases. Trimming removed 4 bases from V and 5 bases from J; junction bases left unmatched: 12. The CDR3 contains 17 residues. CDR1 and CDR2 from the germline V gene are SGHTS and YDEGEE. The DNA of the CDR3 is TGTGCCAGCAGCACCGGGACAGGGGAGATGGTATATCAGCCCCAGCATTTT. As protein: CASSTGTGEMVYQPQHF.

The chain couples TRBV3-1 (or the pseudogene TRBV3-2) to TRBJ1-2; D perhaps matches TRBD1 (5 bases). V was clipped by 4 bases and J by 9 bases, with 9 bases between them. Germline values: CDR1 LGHDT, CDR2 YNNKEL (reference sequence). This CDR3 has 11 residues. CDR3 residues: CASSPGGSYTF. The CDR3 nucleotides read TGTGCCAGCAGCCCCGGGGGAAGCTACACCTTC.

The genes are TRBV19 and TRBJ1-1; 9 positions agree with TRBD1. There are 13 residues in the CDR3. CDR1 and CDR2 (germline): LNHDA, SQIVND (reference sequence). J gave up 1 base and V 9 bases, and 3 bases lay outside the gene matches. Here the CDR3 DNA reads TGTGCCAGCGTACAGGGGGCGAACACTGAAGCTTTCTTT. As protein: CASVQGANTEAFF.

This clone showed up just a few times. Other DNA sequences from this sample encode an identical CDR3 as well. V and J are TRBV5-1 and TRBJ1-2; a weak D match, TRBD1 (5 bases). Germline V CDR1 and CDR2: SGHRS, YFSETQ. V lost 4 bases and J lost 3, with 13 bases in between. The CDR3 has 14 amino acids. As DNA, the CDR3 is TGCGCCAGCAGCCCTGGGGGGGTCGACTATGGCTACACCTTC. It codes for CASSPGGVDYGYTF.

The genes are TRBV12-2 and TRBJ2-3; the table's D call of TRBD2 was not tested on the DNA. TRBV12-2 is flagged as a pseudogene. There are 14 residues in the CDR3. Here the CDR3 reads CASRLPRERDTQYF. In nucleotides, the CDR3 is TGTGCAAGTCGCTTACCGAGGGAGCGGGATACGCAGTATTTT.

DNA for the CDR3: TGTGCCAGCAAAGGGGGACTAGGCGAGCAGTACTTC. Its translation is CASKGGLGEQYF. The rearrangement uses TRBV12-3 or TRBV12-4 and TRBJ2-7, with 8 bases identical to TRBD2. J lost 6 bases, V lost 7 bases, and 5 bases had no gene match. CDR3 length: 12 residues.

The gene calls are TRBV7-2 and TRBJ2-5; weak D call: TRBD1 (5 bases). The germline V gene has CDR1 SGHTA and CDR2 FQGNSA. Between the trimmed V and J ends, which lost 1 base and 1 base, there was a span of 16 bases. CDR3 size: 17 residues. The CDR3 sequence: CASSLGFKGSAQETQYF. The CDR3 DNA sequence: TGTGCCAGCAGCTTAGGATTCAAGGGGTCCGCCCAAGAGACCCAGTACTTC.

V and J are TRBV7-2 and TRBJ1-5; 7 positions agree with TRBD1. V was clipped by 5 bases and J by 4 bases; unmatched bases: 8. This CDR3 is 15 amino acids long. Germline V gene sequence: CDR1 SGHTA, CDR2 FQGNSA. Here the CDR3 DNA reads TGTGCCAGCAGCCAAAAGACAGGGTGGAATCAGCCCCAGCATTTT. It is translated as CASSQKTGWNQPQHF.

J is TRBJ2-7 and V is TRBV15, with 7 bases aligning to TRBD1. This CDR3 has 14 residues. Per the germline V gene, CDR1 is LNHNV and CDR2 is YYDKDF (reference sequence). Trimming cost V 3 bases and J 3 bases; bases outside gene matches: 5. The chain's CDR3 is CATSRQGQSYEQYF. The CDR3 DNA is TGTGCCACCAGCAGGCAGGGACAGAGCTACGAGCAGTACTTC.

This clone was found a few times. This rearrangement joins TRBV19 to TRBJ2-2; maybe TRBD2 (5 bases). Germline lookup yields CDR1 LNHDA and CDR2 SQIVND (reference sequence). Trimming took off 7 bases at V and 3 bases at J, with 12 bases between the two ends. This CDR3 has 14 residues. The CDR3 nucleotides read TGTGCCAGTAAGCCCGGGGAGTACACCGGGGAGCTGTTTTTT. Residues: CASKPGEYTGELFF.

The V call is TRBV6-2 or TRBV6-3, the J call TRBJ2-3; tentatively, D is TRBD2 (5 bases). Germline V gene data show CDR1 as MNHEY and CDR2 as SVGEGT. V was pared by 4 bases and J by 4 bases, with 15 bases between. This CDR3 contains 15 residues. The CDR3 DNA reads as TGTGCCAGCAGTTTCGACTGGGGAGTTCCAGATACGCAGTATTTT. Translating it yields CASSFDWGVPDTQYF.

The chain is built from TRBV6-4 and TRBJ1-5; D call uncertain. V lost 2 bases and J 7 bases, leaving 15 bases between the germline ends. This CDR3 region has 15 residues. Germline assignment: CDR1 MRHNA and CDR2 SNTAGT. The CDR3 loop is CASSDATGSGQPQHF. Written as DNA, the CDR3 is TGTGCCAGCAGTGACGCCACCGGGTCGGGGCAGCCCCAGCATTTT.

The rearrangement joins TRBV20-1 to TRBJ1-1, with TRBD1 as a possible D gene (5 bases). Looked up from germline, CDR1 is DFQATT and CDR2 is SNEGSKA (reference sequence). The V end lost 3 bases, the J end lost 3 bases, and 11 bases lay between the germline ends. The CDR3 consists of 13 residues. DNA for the CDR3: TGCAGTGCTAGTTCAGGAGGGGACACTGAAGCTTTCTTT. Translated, it gives CSASSGGDTEAFF.

This clone was detected only once. The rearrangement joins TRBV18 to TRBJ2-1, with 7 nucleotides matching TRBD1. From germline, CDR1 is KGHSH and CDR2 LQKENI. J gave up 4 bases and V 4 bases, and 13 bases lay outside the gene matches. The CDR3 runs to 17 residues. The CDR3 here is CASSLSTGTTPYNEQFF. Written as DNA, the CDR3 is TGTGCCAGCTCACTATCGACAGGGACCACCCCTTACAATGAGCAGTTCTTC.

The chain couples TRBV7-9 to TRBJ2-6, with 7 bases that match TRBD2. With V trimmed by 0 bases and J by 8 bases, 1 base remained unmatched. Germline loops: CDR1 SEHNR, CDR2 FQNEAQ (reference sequence). The CDR3 spans 14 residues. CDR3 sequence reads: CASSLAGGSNVLTF. The CDR3 DNA reads TGTGCCAGCAGCTTAGCGGGAGGGTCCAACGTCCTGACTTTC.

The CDR3 protein is CASSQAGPFYEQYF. Here the CDR3 DNA reads TGTGCCAGCAGCCAAGCTGGGCCCTTTTACGAGCAGTACTTC. The V gene is TRBV11-2, the J gene TRBJ2-7, with D uncertain. CDR1 and CDR2 from the germline V gene are SGHAT and FQNNGV. V was pared by 5 bases and J by 4 bases, with 15 bases between. The length of the CDR3 is 14 residues.

On this clone itself: At the DNA level, this CDR3 is encoded by other sequences in the same sample as well. This chain uses TRBV5-1 with TRBJ2-5, with 10 bases that match TRBD2. The V and J ends lost 1 base and 5 bases, in that order; junction bases with no gene match: 5. The germline CDR1 and CDR2 sequences are SGHRS and YFSETQ. The CDR3 has 15 amino acids. The CDR3 DNA is TGCGCCAGCAGCTTGACTAGCGGGGAGGGGGAGACCCAGTACTTC. Its translation: CASSLTSGEGETQYF.

This clone occurred a few times. This chain links TRBV29-1 with TRBJ1-2, with D maybe TRBD1 (6 bases). Germline V gene lookup returns CDR1 SQVTM and CDR2 ANQGSEA. V was shortened by 2 bases and J by 3 bases, with 16 bases between the two germline ends. The CDR3 runs 15 residues. Written as DNA, the CDR3 is TGCAGCGTTGAAAGGGACATCTCTATCCACTATGGCTACACCTTC. Translation gives CSVERDISIHYGYTF.